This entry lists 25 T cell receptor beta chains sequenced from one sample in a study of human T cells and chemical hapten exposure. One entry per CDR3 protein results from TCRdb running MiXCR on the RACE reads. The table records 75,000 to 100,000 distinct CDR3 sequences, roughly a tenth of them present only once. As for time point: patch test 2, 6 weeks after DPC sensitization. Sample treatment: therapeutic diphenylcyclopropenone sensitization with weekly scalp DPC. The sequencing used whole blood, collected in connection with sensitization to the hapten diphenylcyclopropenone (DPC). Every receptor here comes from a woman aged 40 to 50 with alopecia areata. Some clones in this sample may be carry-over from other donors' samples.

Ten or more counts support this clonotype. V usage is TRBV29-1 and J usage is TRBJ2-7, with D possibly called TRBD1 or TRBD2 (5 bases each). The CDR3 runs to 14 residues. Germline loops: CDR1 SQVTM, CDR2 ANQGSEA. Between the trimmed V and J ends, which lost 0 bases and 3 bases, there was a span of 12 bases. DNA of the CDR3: TGCAGCGTTGAAGACCGGGACCAGGGCTACGAGCAGTACTTC. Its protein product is CSVEDRDQGYEQYF.

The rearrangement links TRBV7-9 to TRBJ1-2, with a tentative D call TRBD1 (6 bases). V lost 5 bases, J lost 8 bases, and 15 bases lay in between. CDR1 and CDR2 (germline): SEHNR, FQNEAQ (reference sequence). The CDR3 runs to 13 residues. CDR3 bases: TGTGCCAGCAGCCCAGGGGTTGCGGGCGGCTACACCTTC. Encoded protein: CASSPGVAGGYTF.

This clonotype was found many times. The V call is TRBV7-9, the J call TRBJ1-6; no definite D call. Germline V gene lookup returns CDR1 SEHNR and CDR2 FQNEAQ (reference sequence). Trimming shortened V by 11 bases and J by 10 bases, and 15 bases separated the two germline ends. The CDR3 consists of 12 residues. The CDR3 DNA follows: TGTGCCGCTGCGGGTTCTGGATCACCCCTCCACTTT. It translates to CAAAGSGSPLHF. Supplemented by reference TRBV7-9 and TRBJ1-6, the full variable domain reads DTGVSQNPRHKITKRGQNVTFRCDPISEHNRLYWYRQTLGQGPEFLTYFQNEAQLEKSRLLSDRFSAERPKGSFSTLEIQRTEQGDSAMYLCAAAGSGSPLHFGNGTRLTVT.

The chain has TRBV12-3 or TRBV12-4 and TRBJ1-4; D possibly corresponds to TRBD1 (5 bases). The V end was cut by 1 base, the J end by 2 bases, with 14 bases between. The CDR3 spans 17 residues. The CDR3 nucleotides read TGTGCCAGCAGTTTAGGGTCGGGACTCCTTACTAATGAAAAACTGTTTTTT. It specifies CASSLGSGLLTNEKLFF.

The CDR3 bases are TGTGCCAGCAACCCACTTGGGGTCAGGGAGCAGTACTTC. It yields the protein CASNPLGVREQYF. The J gene is TRBJ2-7, the V gene TRBV28; D call uncertain. Germline CDR1 is MDHEN and CDR2 is SYDVKM. Trimming removed 7 bases from V and 7 bases from J, with 17 bases in between. The CDR3 has 13 amino acids.

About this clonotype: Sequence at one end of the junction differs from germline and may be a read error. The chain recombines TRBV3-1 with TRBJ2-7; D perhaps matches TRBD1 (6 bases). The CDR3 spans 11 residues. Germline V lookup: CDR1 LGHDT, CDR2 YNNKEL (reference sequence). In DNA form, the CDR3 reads TGTGCCAGCAGCCAACCCGGACAGATCTCATTC. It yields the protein CASSQPGQISF.

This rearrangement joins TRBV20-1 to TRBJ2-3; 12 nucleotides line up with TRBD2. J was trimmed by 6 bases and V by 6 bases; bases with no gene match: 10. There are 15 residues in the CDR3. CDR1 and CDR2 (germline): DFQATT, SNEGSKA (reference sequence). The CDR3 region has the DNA TGCAGTGCCAGAAGACTAGCGGGAGCGGGGGATACGCAGTATTTT. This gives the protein CSARRLAGAGDTQYF.

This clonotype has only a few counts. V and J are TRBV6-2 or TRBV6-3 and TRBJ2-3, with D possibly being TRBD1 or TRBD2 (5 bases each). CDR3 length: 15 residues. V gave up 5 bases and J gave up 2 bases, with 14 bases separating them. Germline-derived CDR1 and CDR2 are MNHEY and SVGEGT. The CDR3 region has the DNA TGTGCCAGCAGTGCCGGGAAGGGGACCACAGATACGCAGTATTTT. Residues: CASSAGKGTTDTQYF.

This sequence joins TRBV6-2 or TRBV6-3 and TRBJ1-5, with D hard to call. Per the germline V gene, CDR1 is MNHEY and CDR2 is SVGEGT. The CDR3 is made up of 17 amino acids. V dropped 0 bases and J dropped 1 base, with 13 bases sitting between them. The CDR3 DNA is TGTGCCAGCAGTTACTCGTCGGGGAAACTCAGCAATCAGCCCCAGCATTTT. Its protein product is CASSYSSGKLSNQPQHF.

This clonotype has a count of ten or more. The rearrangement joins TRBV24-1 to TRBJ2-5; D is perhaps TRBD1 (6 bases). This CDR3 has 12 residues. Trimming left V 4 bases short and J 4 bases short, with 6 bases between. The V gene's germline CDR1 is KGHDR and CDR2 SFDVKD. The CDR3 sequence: CATSEGAETQYF. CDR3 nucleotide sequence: TGTGCCACCAGTGAGGGGGCAGAGACCCAGTACTTC.

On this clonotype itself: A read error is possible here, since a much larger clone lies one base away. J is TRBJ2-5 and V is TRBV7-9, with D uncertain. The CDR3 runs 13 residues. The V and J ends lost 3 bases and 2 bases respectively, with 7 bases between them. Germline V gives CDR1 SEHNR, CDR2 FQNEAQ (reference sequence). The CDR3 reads CASSFDSQETQYF. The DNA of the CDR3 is TGTGCCAGCAGCTTTGATTCACAAGAGACCCAGTACTTC.

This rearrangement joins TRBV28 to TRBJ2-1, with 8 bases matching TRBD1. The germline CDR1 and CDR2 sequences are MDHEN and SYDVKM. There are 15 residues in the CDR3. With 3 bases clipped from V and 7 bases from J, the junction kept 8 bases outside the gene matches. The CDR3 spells CASSFRQGANNEQFF. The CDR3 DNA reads TGTGCCAGCAGTTTTAGGCAGGGGGCGAATAATGAGCAGTTCTTC.

The CDR3 DNA sequence: TGTGCCAGTGAAAAGGGATTCAACTCCTACGAGCAGTACTTC. Amino acid sequence: CASEKGFNSYEQYF. The V and J genes are TRBV6-1 and TRBJ2-7; D is undetermined. V shed 9 bases and J shed 0 bases, with 15 bases lying between them. The CDR3 spans 14 residues. The germline V gene has CDR1 MNHNS and CDR2 SASEGT.

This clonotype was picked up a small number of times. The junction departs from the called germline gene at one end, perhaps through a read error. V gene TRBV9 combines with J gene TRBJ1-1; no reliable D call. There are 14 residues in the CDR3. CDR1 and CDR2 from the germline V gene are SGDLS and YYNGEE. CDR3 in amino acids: CASSVGERNAEAFF. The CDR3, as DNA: TGTGCCAGCAGCGTAGGTGAAAGGAACGCTGAAGCTTTCTTT.

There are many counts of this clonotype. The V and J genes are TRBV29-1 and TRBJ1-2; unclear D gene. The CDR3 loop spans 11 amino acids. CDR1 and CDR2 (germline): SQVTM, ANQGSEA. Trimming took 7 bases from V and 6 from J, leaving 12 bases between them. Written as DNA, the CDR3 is TGCAGCGCTTGGGCAGTCGATGGCTACACCTTC. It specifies CSAWAVDGYTF.

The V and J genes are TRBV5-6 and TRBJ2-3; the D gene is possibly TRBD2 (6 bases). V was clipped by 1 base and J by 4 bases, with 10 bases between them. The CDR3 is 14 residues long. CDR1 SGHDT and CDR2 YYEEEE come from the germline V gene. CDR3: CASSLSAGSDTQYF. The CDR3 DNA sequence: TGTGCCAGCAGCTTGTCAGCGGGCTCAGATACGCAGTATTTT.

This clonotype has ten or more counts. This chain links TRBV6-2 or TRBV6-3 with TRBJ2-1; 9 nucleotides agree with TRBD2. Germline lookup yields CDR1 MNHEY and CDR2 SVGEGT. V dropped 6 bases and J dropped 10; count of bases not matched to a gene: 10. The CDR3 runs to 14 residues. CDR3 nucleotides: TGTGCCAGCAGGCCCGGGACTAGCATTTTCGAGCAGTTCTTC. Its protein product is CASRPGTSIFEQFF.

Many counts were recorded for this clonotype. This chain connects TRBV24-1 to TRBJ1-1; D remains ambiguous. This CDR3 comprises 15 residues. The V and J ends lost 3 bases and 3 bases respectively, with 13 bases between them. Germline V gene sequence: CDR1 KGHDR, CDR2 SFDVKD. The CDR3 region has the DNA TGTGCCACCAGTGATCCGCGAGGGTCCGACACTGAAGCTTTCTTT. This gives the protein CATSDPRGSDTEAFF.

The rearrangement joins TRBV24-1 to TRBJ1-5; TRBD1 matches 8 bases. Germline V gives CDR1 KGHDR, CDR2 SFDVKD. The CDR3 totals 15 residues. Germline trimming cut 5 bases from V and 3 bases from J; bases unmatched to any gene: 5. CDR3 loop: CATSVGQGHNQPQHF. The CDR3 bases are TGTGCCACCAGTGTAGGACAGGGACACAATCAGCCCCAGCATTTT.

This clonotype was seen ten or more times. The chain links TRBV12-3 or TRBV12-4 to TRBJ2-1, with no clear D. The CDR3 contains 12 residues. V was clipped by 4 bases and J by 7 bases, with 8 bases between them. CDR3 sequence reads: CASSWVENEQFF. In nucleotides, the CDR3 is TGTGCCAGCAGTTGGGTTGAGAATGAGCAGTTCTTC.

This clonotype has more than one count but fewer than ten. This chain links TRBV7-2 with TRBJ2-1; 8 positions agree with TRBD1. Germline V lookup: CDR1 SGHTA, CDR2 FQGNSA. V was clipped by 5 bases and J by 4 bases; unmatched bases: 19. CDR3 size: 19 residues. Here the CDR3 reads CASSAGRGQKGRSYNEQFF. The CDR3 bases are TGTGCCAGCAGCGCTGGCAGGGGGCAGAAGGGCCGGAGTTACAATGAGCAGTTCTTC.

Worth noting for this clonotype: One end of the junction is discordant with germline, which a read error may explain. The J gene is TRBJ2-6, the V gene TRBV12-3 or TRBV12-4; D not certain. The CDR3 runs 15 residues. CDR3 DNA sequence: TGTGCCAGCAGTCTTCACAGTGCTGGGACCAACGTCCTGACTTTC. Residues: CASSLHSAGTNVLTF.

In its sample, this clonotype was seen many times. The CDR3 sequence: CASVRGESNYGYTF. The CDR3 DNA is TGTGCCAGCGTACGGGGGGAAAGCAACTATGGCTACACCTTC. This chain links TRBV6-2 or TRBV6-3 with TRBJ1-2; tentative D call: TRBD1 (5 bases). CDR3 length equals 14 residues. The germline CDR1 and CDR2 sequences are MNHEY and SVGEGT. V lost 8 bases to trimming and J lost 2 bases, with 15 bases between them.

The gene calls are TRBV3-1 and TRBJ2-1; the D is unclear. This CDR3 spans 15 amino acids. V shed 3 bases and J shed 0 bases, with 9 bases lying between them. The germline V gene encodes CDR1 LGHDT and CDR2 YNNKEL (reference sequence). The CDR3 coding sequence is TGTGCCAGCAGCCATTCAGACCGCTCCTACAATGAGCAGTTCTTC. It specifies CASSHSDRSYNEQFF.

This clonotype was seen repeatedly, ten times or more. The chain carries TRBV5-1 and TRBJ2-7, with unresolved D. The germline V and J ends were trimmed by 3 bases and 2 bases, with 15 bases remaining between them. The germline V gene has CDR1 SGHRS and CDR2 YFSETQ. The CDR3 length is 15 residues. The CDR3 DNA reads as TGCGCCAGCAGCTCGCGTGTTACCACAGCCTACGAGCAGTACTTC. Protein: CASSSRVTTAYEQYF.